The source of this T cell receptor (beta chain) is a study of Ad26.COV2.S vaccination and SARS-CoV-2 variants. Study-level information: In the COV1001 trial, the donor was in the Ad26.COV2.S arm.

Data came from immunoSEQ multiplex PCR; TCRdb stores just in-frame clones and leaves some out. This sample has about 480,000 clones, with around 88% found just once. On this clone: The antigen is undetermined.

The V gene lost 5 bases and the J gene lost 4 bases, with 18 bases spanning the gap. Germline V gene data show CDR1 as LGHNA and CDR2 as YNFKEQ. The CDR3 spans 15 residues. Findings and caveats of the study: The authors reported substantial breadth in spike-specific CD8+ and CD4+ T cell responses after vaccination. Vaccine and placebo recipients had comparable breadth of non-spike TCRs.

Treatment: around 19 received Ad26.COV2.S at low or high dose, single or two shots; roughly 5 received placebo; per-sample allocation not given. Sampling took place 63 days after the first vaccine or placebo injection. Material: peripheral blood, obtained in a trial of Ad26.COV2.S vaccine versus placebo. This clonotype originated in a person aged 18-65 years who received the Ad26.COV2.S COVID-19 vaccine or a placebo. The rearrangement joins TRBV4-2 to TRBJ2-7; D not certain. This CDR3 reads CASSGGVVAQYEQYF. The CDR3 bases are TGTGCCAGCAGCGGTGGGGTGGTAGCCCAGTACGAGCAGTACTTC.